The clone carrying this T cell receptor beta chain has a handful of counts. What it recognizes is unknown. Investigators isolated RNA and reverse transcribed it into cDNA to act as the sequencing template. Sequencing used immunoSEQ multiplex PCR; TCRdb keeps in-frame clones, though not all of them. The sample contains about 180,000 clones, 50% to 60% of which appear only once. This sample stems from a study of CD8+ T cells in alopecia areata. Study summary: Treated patients were given 5 to 10 mg oral tofacitinib twice daily. Treatment ran 6 to 18 months, with 6 months of follow-up afterward. Whole-study results and caveats: Lesional tissue from the scalp (especially in alopecia totalis/universalis) showed higher clonality than normal scalp.

The source was CD4+ T cells sorted from blood, collected at week 0. The TCR originated in a human donor with alopecia areata.

CDR3 loop: CSVESYRGKNIQYF. CDR3 sequence (DNA): TGCAGCGTAGAGTCTTACAGAGGCAAAAACATTCAGTACTTC. The rearrangement links TRBV29-1 to TRBJ2-4; D uncertain. Germline V CDR1 and CDR2: SQVTM, ANQGSEA. Between the trimmed V and J ends, which lost 6 bases and 3 bases, there was a span of 15 bases. This CDR3 has 14 residues. The full variable domain, completed using reference TRBV29-1 and TRBJ2-4, is SAVISQKPSRDICQRGTSLTIQCQVDSQVTMMFWYRQQPGQSLTLIATANQGSEATYESGFVIDKFPISRPNLTFSTLTVSNMSPEDSSIYLCSVESYRGKNIQYFGAGTRLSVL.